The 2 T cell receptor beta chains listed next were all sequenced from one sample in a study of blood T cell repertoires in COVID-19. Only in-frame clones appear in the TCRdb table, and some are missing; sequencing was by immunoSEQ multiplex PCR. Counted here are approximately 480,000 clones, around 87% occurring once; the ten biggest clones make up 0.7%. The sample was PBMCs or T cells enriched from blood (not recorded which). The receptor set was obtained from a woman aged 18-35 years who had recovered from COVID-19.

The CDR3 bases are TGTGCCAGCAGTGACGCGGGGGCAGGATCACCCCTCCACTTT. Protein product: CASSDAGAGSPLHF. The V and J genes are TRBV6-4 and TRBJ1-6; the D gene is possibly TRBD1 (6 bases). V shed 2 bases and J shed 10 bases, with 12 bases lying between them. Germline V gives CDR1 MRHNA, CDR2 SNTAGT. This CDR3 is 14 amino acids long.

This chain joins TRBV20-1 and TRBJ2-5, with 9 positions matching TRBD1. Germline CDR1 and CDR2: DFQATT and SNEGSKA (reference sequence). V lost 3 bases to trimming and J lost 1 base; unmatched junction nucleotides: 12. The CDR3 runs to 17 residues. The CDR3 here is CSASFTGQGLGQETQYF. The CDR3 DNA reads TGCAGTGCTAGTTTTACGGGACAGGGTTTAGGCCAAGAGACCCAGTACTTC.